Listed below are T cell receptor beta chains from one sample, sequenced in a study of control samples from healthy donors and cancer patients. The table came from immunoSEQ multiplex PCR; TCRdb's copy has only in-frame clones and leaves some out. The sample has about 41,000 clones, around 94% seen once. The sample taken for sequencing was blood. All receptors come from a man aged 60-69 years in good health. Each CDR3 is given with its conserved first and last residue. The D gene is left open where the match is weak. Not every row has a clone size; where given, it reads once, few, many or a size class.

V gene	clone size	D gene	J gene	CDR3 DNA	CDR3 protein
TRBV19	-	-	TRBJ2-3	TGTGCCAGTAGTCCGATGACACCCTCCACAGATACGCAGTATTTT	CASSPMTPSTDTQYF
TRBV21-1	-	-	TRBJ2-3	TGTGCCAGCAGCAAAAGGGGATTACTAGCAGATACGCAGTATTTT	CASSKRGLLADTQYF
TRBV29-1	once	-	TRBJ2-1	TGCAGCGTTGAAGATGGGGACATGGATGGTGAGCAGTTCTTC	CSVEDGDMDGEQFF
TRBV19	-	-	TRBJ2-1	TGTGCCAGTAGTATAGCCCAGGGAACTGGTGTGCAGTTCTTC	CASSIAQGTGVQFF
TRBV27	-	TRBD1	TRBJ2-7	TGTGCCAGCAGTCCCGGGACAGCCTTTTACGAGCAGTACTTC	CASSPGTAFYEQYF
TRBV10-1	-	TRBD2	TRBJ2-3	TGCGCCAGCAGTGACTCTATAGCGGGAGGGGCAGATACGCAGTATTTT	CASSDSIAGGADTQYF
TRBV12-3/TRBV12-4	-	TRBD2	TRBJ2-7	TGTGCCAGCAGCTCTAGCGGGATCTACGAGCAGTACTTC	CASSSSGIYEQYF
TRBV3-1/TRBV3-2	-	-	TRBJ1-6	TGTGCCAGCAGTCCCCCAGGGAGGGATAATTCACCCCTCCACTTT	CASSPPGRDNSPLHF
TRBV15	-	-	TRBJ1-4	TGTGCCACCAGCAGGGATGCAACTAATGAAAAACTGTTTTTT	CATSRDATNEKLFF
TRBV5-4	-	TRBD1	TRBJ1-4	TGTGCCAGCACAGAACAGGGGGATGAAAAACTGTTTTTT	CASTEQGDEKLFF
TRBV6-5	few	-	TRBJ2-7	TGTGCCAGTCGGCTCTTGGGGGCTTACGAGCAGTACTTC	CASRLLGAYEQYF
TRBV24-1	-	-	TRBJ2-5	TGTGCCACCAGTGAAGGCCCCGAGACCCAGTACTTC	CATSEGPETQYF
TRBV30	-	-	TRBJ1-6	TGTGCCTGGAGTGTACTCCCTCCCCCCCAGGGCAGATCACCCCTCCACTTT	CAWSVLPPPQGRSPLHF
TRBV7-9	few	-	TRBJ1-1	TGTGCCAGCAGCTCAGGACAGCTGAACACTGAAGCTTTCTTT	CASSSGQLNTEAFF
TRBV7-9	-	-	TRBJ2-3	TGTGCCAGCAGCTTATCCAGGGTTGCAGATACGCAGTATTTT	CASSLSRVADTQYF
TRBV6-5	-	TRBD1	TRBJ1-1	TGTGCCAGCAGTTACCGACAGGGGCCGGGAAACACTGAAGCTTTCTTT	CASSYRQGPGNTEAFF
TRBV10-1	-	-	TRBJ1-3	TGCGCCAGCAGTGCGGAGGGACCTGGAAACACCATATATTTT	CASSAEGPGNTIYF
TRBV28	-	-	TRBJ2-2	TGTGCCAGCAGCTCCCCGAACACCGGGGAGCTGTTTTTT	CASSSPNTGELFF
TRBV24-1	-	TRBD1	TRBJ2-5	TGTGCCACCAGTGACCCGACAGGGCCGGAAGAGACCCAGTACTTC	CATSDPTGPEETQYF
TRBV18	-	TRBD1	TRBJ1-4	TGTGCCAGCTCACTCGGGACAGCAACAACTAATGAAAAACTGTTTTTT	CASSLGTATTNEKLFF
TRBV6-1	-	-	TRBJ1-1	TGTGCCAGCAGTGACAAGGGGGGGGGCACTGAAGCTTTCTTT	CASSDKGGGTEAFF
TRBV29-1	-	-	TRBJ2-7	TGCAGCGCAAACACGGGCCCCTACTACGAGCAGTACTTC	CSANTGPYYEQYF
TRBV7-3	-	-	TRBJ2-3	TGTGCCAGCAGCTTGGGACCTAGCACAGATACGCAGTATTTT	CASSLGPSTDTQYF
TRBV27	-	TRBD2	TRBJ2-3	TGTGCCAGCAGTCTAGCGGGAGTATTGGCAGCAGATACGCAGTATTTT	CASSLAGVLAADTQYF
TRBV6-5	-	-	TRBJ2-7	TGTGCCAGCAGTCGACTCGAACTTTACGAGCAGTACTTC	CASSRLELYEQYF
TRBV6-1	-	TRBD1	TRBJ1-5	TGTGCCAGCAGTGAACATACAGGGGGACCGGAGCCCCAGCATTTT	CASSEHTGGPEPQHF
TRBV5-4	-	-	TRBJ1-2	TGTGCCAGCAGCCAGCTCACAGGTCTCAACTATGGCTACACCTTC	CASSQLTGLNYGYTF
TRBV4-2	-	-	TRBJ1-1	TGTGCCAGCAGCCCCGGGACGGTGAACACTGAAGCTTTCTTT	CASSPGTVNTEAFF
TRBV9	-	TRBD1	TRBJ2-5	TGTGCCAGCAGCGAGACATCCGGGACAGTGTACCAAGAGACCCAGTACTTC	CASSETSGTVYQETQYF
TRBV6-5	-	-	TRBJ2-5	TGTGCCAGCAGTTCGGGACCCTCATGGGAGACCCAGTACTTC	CASSSGPSWETQYF
TRBV6-1	-	TRBD2	TRBJ2-1	TGTGCCAGCAGTGAGAAAGCGGGACGGGCGGTTGAGCAGTTCTTC	CASSEKAGRAVEQFF
TRBV28	-	-	TRBJ2-7	TGTGCCAGCAGATCCTTGTCTCAGTCGGACGAGCAGTACTTC	CASRSLSQSDEQYF
TRBV14	-	-	TRBJ2-1	TGTGCCAGCAGCCAAGATTGGGCAGGGACCTACAATGAGCAGTTCTTC	CASSQDWAGTYNEQFF
TRBV27	-	TRBD1	TRBJ1-5	TGTGCCAGCAGTTTAGCGGGACAGGGAGGAAACCAGCCCCAGCATTTT	CASSLAGQGGNQPQHF
TRBV4-1	-	-	TRBJ1-4	TGCGCCAGCAGCCCCCGGGACCCGGGAACTAATGAAAAACTGTTTTTT	CASSPRDPGTNEKLFF
TRBV12-3/TRBV12-4	-	TRBD1	TRBJ1-2	TGTGCCAGCAGTTTATGGACAGGGGCCGGCTACACCTTC	CASSLWTGAGYTF
TRBV30	-	TRBD2	TRBJ2-7	TGTGCCTGGAGACGGGGACTAGCAGTCCCCGAGCAGTACTTC	CAWRRGLAVPEQYF
TRBV5-1	-	TRBD2	TRBJ2-5	TGCGCCAGCAGCTCCCGGGGGGGGCGGGAAGAGACCCAGTACTTC	CASSSRGGREETQYF
TRBV15	-	TRBD2	TRBJ2-3	TGTGCCACCAGCAGAGATCGCGGGAGTGCCGATACGCAGTATTTT	CATSRDRGSADTQYF
TRBV28	-	-	TRBJ2-7	TGTGCCAGCAACGCGAGGGAAATTGAGTACGAGCAGTACTTC	CASNAREIEYEQYF
TRBV30	-	-	TRBJ2-1	TGTGCCTGGAACCCACTCCCCTACAATGAGCAGTTCTTC	CAWNPLPYNEQFF
TRBV24-1	-	TRBD2	TRBJ2-3	TGTGCCACTAAGGGGACTAGCGGGCCAGATACGCAGTATTTT	CATKGTSGPDTQYF
TRBV9	-	-	TRBJ2-1	TGTGCCAGCAGCGTCGGTCGACTATTCTACAATGAGCAGTTCTTC	CASSVGRLFYNEQFF
TRBV5-1	-	TRBD2	TRBJ2-1	TGCGCCAGCAGGACTAGCGGGCAGGGTAATGAGCAGTTCTTC	CASRTSGQGNEQFF
TRBV19	-	TRBD1	TRBJ1-2	TGTGCCAGTAGTATAGCCCTGACAGGGAGAAGACAGGGCTACACCTTC	CASSIALTGRRQGYTF
TRBV11-3	-	TRBD1	TRBJ1-1	TGTGCCAGCGGACAGGGGGCTGGTGAAGCTTTCTTT	CASGQGAGEAFF
TRBV18	-	-	TRBJ1-1	TGTGCCAGCTCACGGGGAGGGAACACTGAAGCTTTCTTT	CASSRGGNTEAFF
TRBV9	few	-	TRBJ2-3	TGTGCCAGCAGCGTACAACGGAACCCCACAGATACGCAGTATTTT	CASSVQRNPTDTQYF
TRBV9	-	-	TRBJ2-5	TGTGCCAGCAGCGTAGGCTCGAACAAGGAGACCCAGTACTTC	CASSVGSNKETQYF
TRBV6-1	-	TRBD1	TRBJ2-7	TGTGCCAGCACTGAAGGGACAGTTCTCTCCTACGAGCAGTACTTC	CASTEGTVLSYEQYF